The 23 T cell receptor beta chains reported below all come from one sample, sequenced in a study of T-cell memory formation after mild COVID-19. TCRdb redid the calling of the 5' RACE reads with MiXCR, one entry per CDR3 protein. Altogether about 140,000 distinct CDR3 sequences are present, 11% to 15% being singletons, with the ten largest covering about 29%. Sequenced material: PBMCs or a T cell subset sorted from them (not recorded which). The source of these receptors is an adult woman who had mild COVID-19 (a few samples of this study predate the infection). Cell type and time point are not known.

This chain connects TRBV20-1 to TRBJ1-2; 8 positions agree with TRBD1. The CDR3 length is 15 residues. CDR1 is DFQATT, CDR2 SNEGSKA, per germline (reference sequence). V dropped 0 bases and J dropped 6; count of bases not matched to a gene: 9. The CDR3 DNA is TGCAGTGCTAGAGATCGTGACAGGGGATTAGATGGCTACACCTTC. Amino acid sequence: CSARDRDRGLDGYTF.

The gene calls are TRBV20-1 and TRBJ2-2; either TRBD1 or TRBD2 may supply D (6 bases each). CDR1 is DFQATT and CDR2 is SNEGSKA in the germline V gene (reference sequence). The V gene lost 0 bases and the J gene lost 4 bases, with 12 bases spanning the gap. This CDR3 contains 15 residues. This chain's CDR3 is CSARDTGALTGELFF. The DNA for the CDR3 is TGCAGTGCTAGAGATACGGGGGCGCTCACCGGGGAGCTGTTTTTT.

This clonotype was seen only a few times. V usage is TRBV4-1 and J usage is TRBJ2-3; D is uncertain. V gave up 2 bases and J gave up 3 bases, with 6 bases separating them. Germline V gene lookup returns CDR1 MGHRA and CDR2 YSYEKL. The CDR3 length is 13 residues. CDR3: CASSQRTTDTQYF. The CDR3 DNA reads TGCGCCAGCAGCCAACGTACTACAGATACGCAGTATTTT.

Written as DNA, the CDR3 is TGTGCCAGCAGCGCAGGGACAGGGCTCCTCTCTGGGGCCAACGTCCTGACTTTC. This encodes CASSAGTGLLSGANVLTF. The rearrangement links TRBV7-7 to TRBJ2-6, with TRBD1 identical over 9 bases. J gave up 0 bases and V 5 bases, and 8 bases lay outside the gene matches. The CDR3 is 18 amino acids. Per the germline V gene, CDR1 is SSHAT and CDR2 is FNYEAQ (reference sequence).

This clonotype was found a few times. The chain uses TRBV5-1 and TRBJ1-2, with D uncertain. Per germline, CDR1 SGHRS and CDR2 YFSETQ. The CDR3 is 16 amino acids. With 2 bases removed from V and 6 bases from J, the gap between germline ends came to 20 bases. The CDR3: CASSFTLTGKSNGYTF. The CDR3 region has the DNA TGCGCCAGCAGCTTTACGTTGACCGGAAAGTCGAATGGCTACACCTTC.

This clonotype was recorded a few times. V and J are TRBV12-5 and TRBJ2-5, with 10 bases lining up with TRBD2. CDR3 length equals 15 residues. V dropped 5 bases and J dropped 2; count of bases not matched to a gene: 5. CDR1 is LGHNT, CDR2 FRNRAP, per germline. The CDR3 loop is CASGGTSDDQETQYF. CDR3 sequence (DNA): TGTGCTAGTGGTGGGACTAGCGACGATCAAGAGACCCAGTACTTC.

This sequence joins TRBV7-2 and TRBJ1-6; D perhaps matches TRBD1 (5 bases). Trimming left V 3 bases short and J 10 bases short, with 10 bases between. Germline lookup yields CDR1 SGHTA and CDR2 FQGNSA. The CDR3 contains 13 residues. The CDR3 loop is CASSFLGASPLHF. In DNA, the CDR3 is TGTGCCAGCAGCTTTCTAGGGGCCTCACCCCTCCACTTT. Looking up the rest from reference TRBV7-2 and TRBJ1-6 gives the full variable domain: GAGVSQSPSNKVTEKGKDVELRCDPISGHTALYWYRQSLGQGLEFLIYFQGNSAPDKSGLPSDRFSAERTGGSVSTLTIQRTQQEDSAVYLCASSFLGASPLHFGNGTRLTVT.

This clonotype has a handful of counts. This chain links TRBV28 with TRBJ2-3, with a possible D match to TRBD2 (6 bases). The CDR3 extends over 17 amino acids. The V gene lost 6 bases and the J gene lost 2 bases, with 21 bases spanning the gap. From germline, CDR1 is MDHEN and CDR2 SYDVKM. The DNA of the CDR3 is TGTGCCAGCAGCCCCCTGGGAGGTGTCGGGAACACAGATACGCAGTATTTT. Translating it yields CASSPLGGVGNTDTQYF. Combining the CDR3 with reference TRBV28 and TRBJ2-3 gives the whole variable domain DVKVTQSSRYLVKRTGEKVFLECVQDMDHENMFWYRQDPGLGLRLIYFSYDVKMKEKGDIPEGYSVSREKKERFSLILESASTNQTSMYLCASSPLGGVGNTDTQYFGPGTRLTVL.

The sample holds many counts of this clonotype. The chain couples TRBV11-1 to TRBJ2-7; D unclear. Between the trimmed V and J ends, which lost 3 bases and 5 bases, there was a span of 5 bases. CDR3 length: 11 residues. Per germline, CDR1 SGHAT and CDR2 FQDESV (reference sequence). Written as DNA, the CDR3 is TGTGCCAGCAGCTTGGGGAACGAGCAGTACTTC. Translated: CASSLGNEQYF.

The V call is TRBV7-2, the J call TRBJ2-3, with 8 nucleotides matching TRBD2. The CDR3 loop spans 15 amino acids. V trimming: 1 base; J trimming: 3 bases; junction bases outside the gene matches: 3. Germline V gene sequence: CDR1 SGHTA, CDR2 FQGNSA. The chain's CDR3 is CASSLEASGTDTQYF. CDR3 in DNA: TGTGCCAGCAGCTTAGAGGCTAGCGGGACAGATACGCAGTATTTT.

This clonotype has only a few counts. The chain is built from TRBV2 and TRBJ2-3; D is ambiguous. The CDR3 length is 17 residues. The germline gives CDR1 SNHLY, CDR2 FYNNEI. V was shortened by 6 bases and J by 3 bases, with 22 bases between the two germline ends. The CDR3 bases are TGTGCCAGCAGCTCGATTAGAGACGGGCTCTTGACAGATACGCAGTATTTT. This encodes CASSSIRDGLLTDTQYF. The whole variable domain, remainder taken from reference TRBV2 and TRBJ2-3, is EPEVTQTPSHQVTQMGQEVILRCVPISNHLYFYWYRQILGQKVEFLVSFYNNEISEKSEIFDDQFSVERPDGSNFTLKIRSTKLEDSAMYFCASSSIRDGLLTDTQYFGPGTRLTVL.

A few counts support this clonotype. V is TRBV5-5 and J is TRBJ2-1, with D perhaps matching TRBD1 or TRBD2 (5 bases each). The CDR3 has 11 residues. Per the germline V gene, CDR1 is SGHKS and CDR2 is YYEKEE (reference sequence). V was trimmed by 3 bases and J by 10 bases, leaving 8 bases between them. The CDR3 loop reads CASSSEGEQFF. The CDR3 region has the DNA TGTGCCAGCAGCTCCGAGGGGGAGCAGTTCTTC.

This clonotype is a singleton in its sample. This clone may be a read error of a much larger clone one base away. V is TRBV24-1 and J is TRBJ2-3, with D perhaps TRBD1 (5 bases). CDR1 is KGHDR and CDR2 is SFDVKD in the germline V gene. CDR3 size: 15 residues. The CDR3 bases are TGTTCCACCAGTGAAGGGGCCCCTAGCACAGATACGCAGTATTTT. The encoded protein is CSTSEGAPSTDTQYF.

The sample holds a few counts of this clonotype. The chain uses TRBV7-9 and TRBJ2-3, with 7 positions matching TRBD2. Unmatched junction bases numbered 4, after V lost 4 bases and J lost 6 bases. Germline loops: CDR1 SEHNR, CDR2 FQNEAQ (reference sequence). This CDR3 spans 13 amino acids. The CDR3: CASSWGGWDTQYF. CDR3 DNA sequence: TGTGCCAGCAGCTGGGGGGGATGGGATACGCAGTATTTT.

The chain recombines TRBV7-3 with TRBJ2-3; 7 nucleotides agree with TRBD2. Germline V CDR1 and CDR2: SGHTA, FQGTGA. V shed 5 bases and J 0 bases; nucleotides not matched to a gene: 11. The CDR3 has 17 residues. This CDR3 is CASSQMASGPSTDTQYF. In nucleotides, the CDR3 is TGTGCCAGCAGCCAGATGGCTAGCGGACCTAGCACAGATACGCAGTATTTT.

The chain joins TRBV12-3 or TRBV12-4 to TRBJ2-1, with D perhaps TRBD2 (6 bases). The V end was cut by 5 bases, the J end by 0 bases, with 11 bases between. The CDR3 has 15 amino acids. The CDR3 nucleotides read TGTGCCAGCAGTCTCCCCGGGAGCTCCTACAATGAGCAGTTCTTC. Its protein product is CASSLPGSSYNEQFF.

The V gene is TRBV2, the J gene TRBJ2-1; D is ambiguous. This CDR3 region has 15 residues. CDR1 and CDR2 (germline): SNHLY, FYNNEI. With 0 bases removed from V and 7 bases from J, the gap between germline ends came to 13 bases. CDR3: CASSEANSYRNEQFF. CDR3 DNA: TGTGCCAGCAGTGAAGCGAACAGCTATCGTAATGAGCAGTTCTTC.

The J gene is TRBJ2-1, the V gene TRBV20-1; 13 bases match TRBD2. CDR1 DFQATT and CDR2 SNEGSKA come from the germline V gene (reference sequence). The CDR3 sequence is 22 residues long. J lost 0 bases, V lost 3 bases, and 20 bases had no gene match. The CDR3 spells CSASQIATGLAGDTNSYNEQFF. The CDR3 DNA sequence: TGCAGTGCTAGTCAGATTGCCACTGGACTAGCGGGAGACACCAACTCCTACAATGAGCAGTTCTTC.

The chain joins TRBV4-2 to TRBJ2-7; either TRBD1 or TRBD2 may supply D (6 bases each). Germline values: CDR1 LGHNA, CDR2 YNFKEQ. CDR3 length: 14 residues. V was trimmed by 1 base and J by 3 bases, leaving 10 bases between them. The DNA for the CDR3 is TGTGCCAGCAGCCAAGCCGGGGGCGGCTACGAGCAGTACTTC. This codes for CASSQAGGGYEQYF.

This clonotype was counted only a few times. This rearrangement joins TRBV15 to TRBJ2-3, with 9 positions matching TRBD1. The CDR3 has 16 amino acids. The junction had 8 bases not matched to a gene; V was cut back by 5 bases and J by 2 bases. Per germline, CDR1 LNHNV and CDR2 YYDKDF (reference sequence). Written as DNA, the CDR3 is TGTGCCACCAGCCCGACCCGGACAGGGGTCACAGATACGCAGTATTTT. Translation: CATSPTRTGVTDTQYF.

The gene calls are TRBV11-2 and TRBJ1-1; weak D call: TRBD1 (6 bases). V lost 10 bases and J 0 bases, leaving 15 bases between the germline ends. The germline V gene has CDR1 SGHAT and CDR2 FQNNGV. The CDR3 has 14 residues. The CDR3 DNA is TGTGCCACCCCCGGGCAGGGGTTGAACACTGAAGCTTTCTTT. This gives the protein CATPGQGLNTEAFF.

This clonotype has only a few counts. The V call is TRBV18, the J call TRBJ2-7; possibly TRBD1 for D (6 bases). Germline V lookup: CDR1 KGHSH, CDR2 LQKENI. The CDR3 totals 14 residues. V was clipped by 2 bases and J by 1 base, with 9 bases between them. The CDR3: CASSPGDKSYEQYF. The DNA for the CDR3 is TGTGCCAGCTCACCAGGGGACAAGTCCTACGAGCAGTACTTC.

The chain links TRBV5-1 to TRBJ2-6; D is perhaps TRBD1 (6 bases). The CDR3 extends over 19 amino acids. With 0 bases removed from V and 0 bases from J, the gap between germline ends came to 16 bases. Per germline, CDR1 SGHRS and CDR2 YFSETQ. In nucleotides, the CDR3 is TGCGCCAGCAGCTTGGGTACAGGGAGTTCTTTCTCTGGGGCCAACGTCCTGACTTTC. Its protein product is CASSLGTGSSFSGANVLTF. Variable domain in full (rest from reference TRBV5-1 and TRBJ2-6): KAGVTQTPRYLIKTRGQQVTLSCSPISGHRSVSWYQQTPGQGLQFLFEYFSETQRNKGNFPGRFSGRQFSNSRSEMNVSTLELGDSALYLCASSLGTGSSFSGANVLTFGAGSRLTVL.